The 19 T cell receptor beta chains below were found in one sample sequenced in a study of CD8 T cells in Susac syndrome. A quantity of roughly 0.5 to 1 ug RNA underwent reverse transcription using random hexamers. MiXCR was run by TCRdb on the immunoSEQ multiplex PCR reads, yielding one entry per CDR3 protein. There are more than 150,000 distinct CDR3 sequences in the sample; roughly 94% occur only once, and roughly 0.08% lies in the top ten. Sequencing used CD4+ T cells from PBMCs. These receptors all stem from a human donor in good health.

The J gene is TRBJ2-3, the V gene TRBV10-3; perhaps TRBD1 as D (6 bases). The CDR3 runs to 13 residues. V dropped 8 bases and J dropped 1 base, with 10 bases sitting between them. Germline V CDR1 and CDR2: ENHRY, SYGVKD. The CDR3 DNA reads TGTGCCATCGGGAAGGGGGGCACAGATACGCAGTATTTT. Protein product: CAIGKGGTDTQYF.

The rearrangement joins TRBV30 to TRBJ2-7; D gene unclear. Germline CDR1 reads GTSNPN; CDR2 reads SVGIG (reference sequence). Trimming stripped 6 bases from V and 6 bases from J, with 15 bases between. The CDR3 is 12 amino acids. DNA for the CDR3: TGTGCCTGCTATACGTACGAGTCCGAGCAGTACTTC. It specifies CACYTYESEQYF.

The rearrangement joins TRBV18 to TRBJ2-7; D may be TRBD2 (5 bases). This CDR3 region has 12 residues. Trimming left V 5 bases short and J 6 bases short, with 11 bases between. Germline assignment: CDR1 KGHSH and CDR2 LQKENI. The CDR3 reads CASSYSGSEQYF. The DNA of the CDR3 is TGTGCCAGCTCATACAGCGGTAGCGAGCAGTACTTC.

This sequence joins TRBV27 and TRBJ2-3; 9 positions match TRBD1. The germline gives CDR1 MNHEY, CDR2 SMNVEV (reference sequence). Germline trimming cut 4 bases from V and 2 bases from J; bases unmatched to any gene: 13. The CDR3 runs to 18 residues. CDR3 DNA: TGTGCCAGCAGTTCCTTCCCACTGACAGGGGGTTCCACAGATACGCAGTATTTT. It encodes CASSSFPLTGGSTDTQYF.

The rearrangement uses TRBV27 and TRBJ1-2; 7 bases align to TRBD1. The CDR3 extends over 13 amino acids. V shed 2 bases and J 7 bases; nucleotides not matched to a gene: 4. The germline gives CDR1 MNHEY, CDR2 SMNVEV (reference sequence). CDR3 sequence (DNA): TGTGCCAGCAGTTTAACCGGGACAGCTGGCTACACCTTC. It encodes CASSLTGTAGYTF.

The rearrangement joins TRBV5-1 to TRBJ2-7, with TRBD2 identical over 11 bases. Germline V gene data show CDR1 as SGHRS and CDR2 as YFSETQ. With V trimmed by 3 bases and J by 0 bases, 2 bases remained unmatched. There are 15 residues in the CDR3. DNA for the CDR3: TGCGCCAGCAGCTCGGGACTAGCGGACTCCTACGAGCAGTACTTC. It codes for CASSSGLADSYEQYF.

The V call is TRBV5-1, the J call TRBJ2-7; D is possibly TRBD2 (5 bases). Germline V CDR1 and CDR2: SGHRS, YFSETQ. V lost 3 bases and J 4 bases, leaving 11 bases between the germline ends. The CDR3 has 13 residues. The CDR3 loop is CASSSDLPYEQYF. The CDR3 DNA follows: TGCGCCAGCAGCTCGGACTTGCCATACGAGCAGTACTTC.

The chain is built from TRBV5-6 and TRBJ2-1; D tentatively reads TRBD1 or TRBD2 (6 bases each). V dropped 0 bases and J dropped 3 bases, with 13 bases sitting between them. The CDR3 contains 16 residues. In germline, CDR1 is SGHDT, CDR2 YYEEEE. The CDR3 bases are TGTGCCAGCAGCTTGGGGCCGCGGGACAACTACAATGAGCAGTTCTTC. The encoded protein is CASSLGPRDNYNEQFF.

This clonotype was detected only once. The chain recombines TRBV20-1 with TRBJ1-1; 7 positions match TRBD1. With V trimmed by 5 bases and J by 0 bases, 6 bases remained unmatched. Germline-derived CDR1 and CDR2 are DFQATT and SNEGSKA (reference sequence). The CDR3 is 14 amino acids. This CDR3 reads CSASQGLMNTEAFF. CDR3 nucleotide sequence: TGCAGTGCTTCACAGGGGTTAATGAACACTGAAGCTTTCTTT.

The chain carries TRBV25-1 and TRBJ2-7, with D perhaps matching TRBD2 (5 bases). There are 14 residues in the CDR3. Germline-derived CDR1 and CDR2 are MGHDK and SYGVNS. V lost 6 bases to trimming and J lost 2 bases, with 14 bases between them. The CDR3 region is CASSLLSVPYEQYF. CDR3 DNA: TGTGCCAGCAGCCTGCTTAGCGTACCCTACGAGCAGTACTTC.

The chain has TRBV7-2 and TRBJ2-2; D gene unclear. V was trimmed by 6 bases and J by 9 bases, leaving 14 bases between them. The CDR3 is 13 residues long. The germline gives CDR1 SGHTA, CDR2 FQGNSA. For the CDR3, the DNA is TGTGCCAGCAGGGCGGCAGGTGGCCGGGAGCTGTTTTTT. Amino acid sequence: CASRAAGGRELFF. The full variable domain, completed using reference TRBV7-2 and TRBJ2-2, is GAGVSQSPSNKVTEKGKDVELRCDPISGHTALYWYRQSLGQGLEFLIYFQGNSAPDKSGLPSDRFSAERTGGSVSTLTIQRTQQEDSAVYLCASRAAGGRELFFGEGSRLTVL.

V usage is TRBV20-1 and J usage is TRBJ1-1; 9 nucleotides line up with TRBD1. This CDR3 contains 13 residues. Germline V gene data show CDR1 as DFQATT and CDR2 as SNEGSKA (reference sequence). The J segment lost 1 base and the V segment lost 5 bases, leaving 2 bases of the junction unmatched. CDR3 residues: CSAPTGGNTEAFF. CDR3 nucleotides: TGCAGTGCTCCGACAGGGGGGAACACTGAAGCTTTCTTT.

V gene TRBV7-2 combines with J gene TRBJ2-1, with D perhaps TRBD1 or TRBD2 (7 bases each). CDR1 and CDR2 from the germline V gene are SGHTA and FQGNSA. Trimming removed 1 base from V and 4 bases from J, with 14 bases in between. This CDR3 spans 16 amino acids. This chain's CDR3 is CASSLVGGGRYNEQFF. The CDR3 DNA follows: TGTGCCAGCAGCTTAGTGGGAGGGGGCAGGTACAATGAGCAGTTCTTC.

J is TRBJ2-5 and V is TRBV3-1, with 12 bases that match TRBD2. The CDR3 runs to 15 residues. Losses at the gene ends were 4 bases for V and 3 bases for J; bases not matched to a gene: 3. Germline V gene data show CDR1 as LGHDT and CDR2 as YNNKEL (reference sequence). For the CDR3, the DNA is TGTGCCAGCAGCCCTTGGACTAGCGGGGAAGAGACCCAGTACTTC. Its translation is CASSPWTSGEETQYF.

The chain is built from TRBV3-1 and TRBJ1-1, with D unclear. Trimming shortened V by 0 bases and J by 8 bases, and 10 bases separated the two germline ends. The germline V gene has CDR1 LGHDT and CDR2 YNNKEL (reference sequence). The CDR3 loop spans 13 amino acids. The CDR3 nucleotides read TGTGCCAGCAGCCAAGATTGGAAGGAAGAAGCTTTCTTT. Its translation: CASSQDWKEEAFF.

The V gene is TRBV28, the J gene TRBJ2-7, with no clear D. The CDR3 is 15 amino acids. Germline V lookup: CDR1 MDHEN, CDR2 SYDVKM. Trimming left V 4 bases short and J 0 bases short, with 13 bases between. In DNA form, the CDR3 reads TGTGCCAGCAGTTCCCCAGCGCTTGCCTCCTACGAGCAGTACTTC. Its translation: CASSSPALASYEQYF.

J is TRBJ1-6 and V is TRBV18; D ambiguous. V was trimmed by 2 bases and J by 6 bases, leaving 14 bases between them. Germline assignment: CDR1 KGHSH and CDR2 LQKENI. This CDR3 has 16 residues. CDR3 sequence reads: CASSPNLVGGNSPLHF. As DNA, the CDR3 is TGTGCCAGCTCACCAAACCTCGTGGGTGGTAATTCACCCCTCCACTTT.

The V gene is TRBV2, the J gene TRBJ2-1; 10 nucleotides match TRBD2. The CDR3 consists of 12 residues. Germline loops: CDR1 SNHLY, CDR2 FYNNEI. Trimming at V came to 6 bases and at J to 15 bases, leaving 8 bases not matched to a gene. The CDR3 DNA reads as TGTGCCAGCAGCGCTAGCGGGAGAGGCCGGTTCTTC. This gives the protein CASSASGRGRFF.

The chain has TRBV6-2 or TRBV6-3 and TRBJ1-1; TRBD1 is a possible D gene (6 bases). Germline CDR1 is MNHEY and CDR2 is SVGEGT. V lost 2 bases and J lost 4, with 8 bases in between. CDR3 length equals 13 residues. CDR3 protein: CASSYGQSTEAFF. CDR3 DNA: TGTGCCAGCAGTTACGGACAGAGCACTGAAGCTTTCTTT.